The present T cell receptor beta chain was sequenced within a study of patients and donors after allogeneic stem cell transplantation. TCRdb processed the RT-PCR reads anew with MiXCR; each CDR3 protein has one entry. Among approximately 200,000 distinct CDR3 sequences listed, 13% to 15% were seen once. The TCR sequence derives from a human donor who was either an allogeneic HSCT recipient or a stem cell or donor lymphocyte infusion donor (not recorded which). It is not recorded whose cells these are; they may come from a transplant donor. Source material: blood, either unsorted or a sorted T cell fraction (not recorded which).

CDR3 in amino acids: CASSLVPGGRGNPLNQPQHF. In DNA, the CDR3 is TGTGCCAGCAGCTTAGTTCCGGGGGGTCGGGGGAATCCGCTCAATCAGCCCCAGCATTTT. V and J are TRBV11-1 and TRBJ1-5; tentative D call: TRBD1 (5 bases). Trimming stripped 1 base from V and 3 bases from J, with 25 bases between. Germline V lookup: CDR1 SGHAT, CDR2 FQDESV (reference sequence). This CDR3 spans 20 amino acids.